The subject of this entry is one T cell receptor (beta chain). Its antigen is currently unknown. Germline-derived CDR1 and CDR2 are SGHAT and FQNNGV. Trimming took 1 base from V and 5 from J, leaving 14 bases between them. This CDR3 spans 15 amino acids. These data originate in a study of CD8 T cells in ankylosing spondylitis. General study findings and limits: One TCR beta motif, made up of about 8 highly homologous variants, appeared characteristic of ankylosing spondylitis blood. Reportedly, matched ankylosing spondylitis synovial fluid was significantly enriched for disease-linked clones. Some of these motif variants have turned up before, in reports on reactive arthritis synovial fluid and blood.

With molecular barcodes, quantitative 5'-RACE was used to make the TCR beta libraries. TCRdb re-called the 5' RACE reads with MiXCR, one entry per CDR3 protein. This table holds about 400,000 distinct CDR3 sequences, approximately 20% found once. Sequenced sample: blood, either unsorted or a sorted T cell fraction (not recorded which). The genes are TRBV11-2 and TRBJ2-5; no definite D call. This sequence was found in a male donor with ankylosing spondylitis. CDR3 coding DNA: TGTGCCAGCAGCTTAGCGTCTGACTTCGGGGAGACCCAGTACTTC. As protein: CASSLASDFGETQYF.